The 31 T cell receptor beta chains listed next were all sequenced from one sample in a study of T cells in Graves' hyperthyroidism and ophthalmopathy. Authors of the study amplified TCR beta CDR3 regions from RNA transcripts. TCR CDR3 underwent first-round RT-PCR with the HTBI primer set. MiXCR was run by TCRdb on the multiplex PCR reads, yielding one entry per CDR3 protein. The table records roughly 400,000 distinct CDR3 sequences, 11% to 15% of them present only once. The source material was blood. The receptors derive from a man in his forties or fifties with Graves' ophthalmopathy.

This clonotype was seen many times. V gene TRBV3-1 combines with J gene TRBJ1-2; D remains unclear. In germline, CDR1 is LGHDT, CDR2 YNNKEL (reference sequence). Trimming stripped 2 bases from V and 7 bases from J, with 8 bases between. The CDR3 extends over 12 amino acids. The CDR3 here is CASSQLVSGYTF. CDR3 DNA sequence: TGTGCCAGCAGCCAACTAGTTAGTGGCTACACCTTC. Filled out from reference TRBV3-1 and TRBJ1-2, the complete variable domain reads DTAVSQTPKYLVTQMGNDKSIKCEQNLGHDTMYWYKQDSKKFLKIMFSYNNKELIINETVPNRFSPKSPDKAHLNLHINSLELGDSAVYFCASSQLVSGYTFGSGTRLTVV.

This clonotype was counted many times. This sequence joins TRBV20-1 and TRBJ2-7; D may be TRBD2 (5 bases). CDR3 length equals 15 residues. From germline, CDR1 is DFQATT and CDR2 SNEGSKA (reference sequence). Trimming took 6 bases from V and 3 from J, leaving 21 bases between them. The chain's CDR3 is CSAIHPWTGYYEQYF. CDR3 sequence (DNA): TGCAGTGCCATTCACCCATGGACGGGGTACTACGAGCAGTACTTC.

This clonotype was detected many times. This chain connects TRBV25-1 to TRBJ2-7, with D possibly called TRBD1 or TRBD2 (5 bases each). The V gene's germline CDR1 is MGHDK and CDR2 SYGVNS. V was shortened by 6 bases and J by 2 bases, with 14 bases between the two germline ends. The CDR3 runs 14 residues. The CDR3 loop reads CASSWRGTTYEQYF. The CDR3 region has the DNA TGTGCCAGCAGCTGGAGAGGGACGACCTACGAGCAGTACTTC.

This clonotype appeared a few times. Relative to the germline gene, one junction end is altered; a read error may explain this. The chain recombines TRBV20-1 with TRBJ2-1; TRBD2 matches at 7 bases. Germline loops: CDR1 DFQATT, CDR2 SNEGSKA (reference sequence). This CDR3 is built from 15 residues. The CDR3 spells CSVRDLVGGPREQFF. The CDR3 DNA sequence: TGCAGTGTTAGAGATCTGGTGGGAGGGCCCCGTGAGCAGTTCTTC.

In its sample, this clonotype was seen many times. The DNA of the CDR3 is TGTGCCAGCAGCGACCAGGGGGCATACACTGAAGCTTTCTTT. This sequence encodes CASSDQGAYTEAFF. V and J are TRBV11-3 and TRBJ1-1; the match to TRBD1 covers 8 bases. V was pared by 5 bases and J by 3 bases, with 5 bases of the junction left unmatched. Germline lookup yields CDR1 SGHNT and CDR2 YENEEA. This CDR3 has 14 amino acids.

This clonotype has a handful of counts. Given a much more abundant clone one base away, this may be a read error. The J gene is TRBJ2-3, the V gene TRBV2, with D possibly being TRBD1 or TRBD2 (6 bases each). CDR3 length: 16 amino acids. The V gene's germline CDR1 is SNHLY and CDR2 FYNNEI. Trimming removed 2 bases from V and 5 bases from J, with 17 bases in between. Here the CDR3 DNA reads TGTGCCAGCAGTGAACGTCGGGGGCTAAGGATAGATACGCAGTATTTT. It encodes CASSERRGLRIDTQYF. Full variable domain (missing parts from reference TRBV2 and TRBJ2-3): EPEVTQTPSHQVTQMGQEVILRCVPISNHLYFYWYRQILGQKVEFLVSFYNNEISEKSEIFDDQFSVERPDGSNFTLKIRSTKLEDSAMYFCASSERRGLRIDTQYFGPGTRLTVL.

CDR3 sequence reads: CASSLVGGTGQFF. The CDR3 DNA is TGCGCCAGCAGCTTGGTTGGGGGGACTGGGCAGTTCTTC. The chain carries TRBV5-1 and TRBJ2-1; possibly TRBD2 for D (6 bases). The CDR3 has 13 amino acids. The V gene's germline CDR1 is SGHRS and CDR2 YFSETQ. The V and J ends lost 0 bases and 12 bases respectively, with 13 bases between them.

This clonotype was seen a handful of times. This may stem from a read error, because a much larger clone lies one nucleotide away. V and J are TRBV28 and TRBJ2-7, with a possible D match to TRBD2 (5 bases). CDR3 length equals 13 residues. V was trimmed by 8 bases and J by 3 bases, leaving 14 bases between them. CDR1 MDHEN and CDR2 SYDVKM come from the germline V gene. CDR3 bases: TGTGCCAGCGCCAACGTCCGGGACTACGAGCAGTACTTC. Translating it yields CASANVRDYEQYF.

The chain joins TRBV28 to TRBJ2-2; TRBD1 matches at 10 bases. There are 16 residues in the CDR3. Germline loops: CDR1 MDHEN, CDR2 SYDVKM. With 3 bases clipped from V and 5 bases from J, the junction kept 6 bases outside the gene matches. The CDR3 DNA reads TGTGCCAGCAGTTTGGCGCGGACAGGGGGGACCGGGGAGCTGTTTTTT. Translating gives CASSLARTGGTGELFF.

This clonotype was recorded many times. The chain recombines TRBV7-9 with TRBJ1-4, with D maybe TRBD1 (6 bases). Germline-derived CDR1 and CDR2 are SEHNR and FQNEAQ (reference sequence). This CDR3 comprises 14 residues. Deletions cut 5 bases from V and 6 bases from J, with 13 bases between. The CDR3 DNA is TGTGCCAGCAGCCTACAGGGAATTGATGAAAAACTGTTTTTT. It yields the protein CASSLQGIDEKLFF.

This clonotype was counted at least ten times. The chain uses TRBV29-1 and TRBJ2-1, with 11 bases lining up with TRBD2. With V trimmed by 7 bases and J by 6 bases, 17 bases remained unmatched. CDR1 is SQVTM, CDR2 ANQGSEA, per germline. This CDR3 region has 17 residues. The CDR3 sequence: CSALGGLAGGWANEQFF. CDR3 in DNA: TGCAGCGCTCTTGGGGGGCTAGCGGGAGGTTGGGCCAATGAGCAGTTCTTC.

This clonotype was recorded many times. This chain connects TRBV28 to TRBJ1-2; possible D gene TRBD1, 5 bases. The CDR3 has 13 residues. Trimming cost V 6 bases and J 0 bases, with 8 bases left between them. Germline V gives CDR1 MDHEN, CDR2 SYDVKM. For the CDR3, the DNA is TGTGCCAGCAGCGACAGTTCTAACTATGGCTACACCTTC. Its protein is CASSDSSNYGYTF.

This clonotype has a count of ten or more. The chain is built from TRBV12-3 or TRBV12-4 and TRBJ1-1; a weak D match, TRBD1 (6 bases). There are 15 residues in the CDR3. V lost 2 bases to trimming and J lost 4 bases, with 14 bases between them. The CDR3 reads CASSLSGGRGTEAFF. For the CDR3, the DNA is TGTGCCAGCAGTTTATCGGGGGGCCGGGGCACTGAAGCTTTCTTT.

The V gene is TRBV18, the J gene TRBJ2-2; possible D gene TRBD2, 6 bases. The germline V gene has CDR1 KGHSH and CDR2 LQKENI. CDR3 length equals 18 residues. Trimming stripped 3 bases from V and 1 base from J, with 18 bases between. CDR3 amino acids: CASSPQVHRGKNTGELFF. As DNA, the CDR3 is TGTGCCAGCTCACCCCAGGTTCATCGCGGGAAGAACACCGGGGAGCTGTTTTTT.

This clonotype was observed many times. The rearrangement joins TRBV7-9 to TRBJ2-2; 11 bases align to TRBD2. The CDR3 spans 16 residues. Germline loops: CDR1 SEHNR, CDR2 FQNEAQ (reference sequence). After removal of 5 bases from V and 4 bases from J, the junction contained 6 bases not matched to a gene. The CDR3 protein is CASSRLAGRLTGELFF. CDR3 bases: TGTGCCAGCAGCCGACTAGCGGGACGCCTCACCGGGGAGCTGTTTTTT.

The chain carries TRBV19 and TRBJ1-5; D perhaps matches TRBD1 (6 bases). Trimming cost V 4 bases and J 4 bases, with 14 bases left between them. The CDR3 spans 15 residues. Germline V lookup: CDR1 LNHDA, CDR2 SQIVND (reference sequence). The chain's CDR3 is CASSTAQGYNQPQHF. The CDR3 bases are TGTGCCAGTAGTACTGCACAGGGCTATAATCAGCCCCAGCATTTT.

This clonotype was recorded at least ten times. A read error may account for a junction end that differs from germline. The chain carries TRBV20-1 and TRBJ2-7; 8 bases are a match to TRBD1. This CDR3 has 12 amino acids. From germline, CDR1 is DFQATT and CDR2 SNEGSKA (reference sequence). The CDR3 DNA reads TGCAGTGCTGGAGACAGGGGCTTAGAGCAGTACTTC. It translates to CSAGDRGLEQYF.

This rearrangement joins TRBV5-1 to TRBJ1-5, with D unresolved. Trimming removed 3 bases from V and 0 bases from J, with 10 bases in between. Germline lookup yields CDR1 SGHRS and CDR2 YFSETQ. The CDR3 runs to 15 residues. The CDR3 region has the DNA TGCGCCAGCAGCTCCGGACTGGATAGCAATCAGCCCCAGCATTTT. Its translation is CASSSGLDSNQPQHF.

The CDR3 coding sequence is TGCGCCAGCAGCGAAGTCACTAACGGGGTGAACACTGAAGCTTTCTTT. It yields the protein CASSEVTNGVNTEAFF. This sequence joins TRBV4-1 and TRBJ1-1; D gene uncertain. The length of the CDR3 is 16 residues. Trimming pared 5 bases from V and 0 bases from J, leaving 16 bases between. Looked up from germline, CDR1 is MGHRA and CDR2 is YSYEKL.

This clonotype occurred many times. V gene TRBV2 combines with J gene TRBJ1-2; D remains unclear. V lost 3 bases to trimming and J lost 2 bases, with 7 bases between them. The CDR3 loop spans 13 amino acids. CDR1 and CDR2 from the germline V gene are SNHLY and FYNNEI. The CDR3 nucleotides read TGTGCCAGCAGTGACGGCAAGAACTATGGCTACACCTTC. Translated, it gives CASSDGKNYGYTF.

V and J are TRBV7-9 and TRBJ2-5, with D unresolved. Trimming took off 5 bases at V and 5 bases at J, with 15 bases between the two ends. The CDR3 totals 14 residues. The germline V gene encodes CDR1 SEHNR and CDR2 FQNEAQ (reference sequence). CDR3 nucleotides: TGTGCCAGCAGCCACGGCCAGAGGACGGAGACCCAGTACTTC. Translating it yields CASSHGQRTETQYF.

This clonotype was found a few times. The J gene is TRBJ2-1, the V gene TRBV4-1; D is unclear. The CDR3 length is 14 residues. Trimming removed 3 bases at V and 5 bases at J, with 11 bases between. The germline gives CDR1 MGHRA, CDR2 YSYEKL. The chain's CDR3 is CASSHPTANNEQFF. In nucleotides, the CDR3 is TGCGCCAGCAGCCACCCCACTGCAAACAATGAGCAGTTCTTC.

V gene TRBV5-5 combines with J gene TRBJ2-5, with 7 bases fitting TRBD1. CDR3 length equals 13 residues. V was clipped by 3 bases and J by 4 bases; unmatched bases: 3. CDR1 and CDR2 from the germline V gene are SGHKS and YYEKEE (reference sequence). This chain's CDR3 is CASSSGQRETQYF. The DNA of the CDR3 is TGTGCCAGCAGCTCGGGACAGAGAGAGACCCAGTACTTC.

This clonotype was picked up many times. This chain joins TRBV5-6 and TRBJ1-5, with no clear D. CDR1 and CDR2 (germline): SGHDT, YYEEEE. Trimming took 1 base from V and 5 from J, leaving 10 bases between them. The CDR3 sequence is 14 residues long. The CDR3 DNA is TGTGCCAGCAGCTTGTTGGGTGCGGATCAGCCCCAGCATTTT. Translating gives CASSLLGADQPQHF.

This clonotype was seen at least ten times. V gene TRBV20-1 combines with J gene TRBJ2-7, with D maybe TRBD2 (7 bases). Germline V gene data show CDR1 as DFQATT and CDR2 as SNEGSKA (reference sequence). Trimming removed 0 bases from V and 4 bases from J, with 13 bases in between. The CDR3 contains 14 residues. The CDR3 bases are TGCAGTGCTAGAGACGTCAGGGGAGGGTACGAGCAGTACTTC. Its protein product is CSARDVRGGYEQYF.

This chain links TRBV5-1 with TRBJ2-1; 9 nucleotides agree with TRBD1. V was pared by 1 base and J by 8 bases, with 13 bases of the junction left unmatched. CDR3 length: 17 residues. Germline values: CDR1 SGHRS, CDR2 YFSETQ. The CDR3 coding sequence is TGCGCCAGCAGCTTGACCGCCGGGACAGGGTTCCACTATGAGCAGTTCTTC. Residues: CASSLTAGTGFHYEQFF. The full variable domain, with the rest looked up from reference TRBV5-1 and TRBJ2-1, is KAGVTQTPRYLIKTRGQQVTLSCSPISGHRSVSWYQQTPGQGLQFLFEYFSETQRNKGNFPGRFSGRQFSNSRSEMNVSTLELGDSALYLCASSLTAGTGFHYEQFFGPGTRLTVL.

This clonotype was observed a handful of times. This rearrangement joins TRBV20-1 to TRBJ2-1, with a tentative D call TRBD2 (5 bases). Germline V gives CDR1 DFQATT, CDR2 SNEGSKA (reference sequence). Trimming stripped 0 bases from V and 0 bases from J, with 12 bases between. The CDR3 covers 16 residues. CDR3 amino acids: CSAREGSAVSYNEQFF. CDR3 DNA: TGCAGTGCTAGAGAAGGTTCAGCGGTCTCCTACAATGAGCAGTTCTTC.

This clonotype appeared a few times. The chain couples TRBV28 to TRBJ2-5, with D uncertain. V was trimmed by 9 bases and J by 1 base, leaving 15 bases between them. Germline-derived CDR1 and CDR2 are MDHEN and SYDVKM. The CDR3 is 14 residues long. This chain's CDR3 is CASNKHTGQETQYF. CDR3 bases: TGTGCCAGTAACAAACACACCGGCCAAGAGACCCAGTACTTC.

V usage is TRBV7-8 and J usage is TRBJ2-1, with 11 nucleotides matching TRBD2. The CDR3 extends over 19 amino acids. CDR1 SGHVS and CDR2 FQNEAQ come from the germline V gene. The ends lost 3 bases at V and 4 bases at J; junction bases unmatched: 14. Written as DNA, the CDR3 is TGTGCCAGCAGCTTCGCAATAAGACTAGCGGGAAGGTCTTACAATGAGCAGTTCTTC. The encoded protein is CASSFAIRLAGRSYNEQFF.

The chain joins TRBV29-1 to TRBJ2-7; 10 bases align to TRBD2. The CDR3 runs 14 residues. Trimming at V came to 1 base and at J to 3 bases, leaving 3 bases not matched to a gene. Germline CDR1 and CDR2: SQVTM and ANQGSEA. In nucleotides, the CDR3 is TGCAGCGTTGAAGTACTAGCGGGGAACTACGAGCAGTACTTC. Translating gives CSVEVLAGNYEQYF.

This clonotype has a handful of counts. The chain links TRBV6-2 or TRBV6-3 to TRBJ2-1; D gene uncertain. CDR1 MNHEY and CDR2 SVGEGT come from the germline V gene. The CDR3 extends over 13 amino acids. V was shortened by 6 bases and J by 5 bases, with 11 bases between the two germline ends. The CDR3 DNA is TGTGCCAGCAGCGCTAAGCCAAACAATGAGCAGTTCTTC. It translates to CASSAKPNNEQFF.